These T cell receptor beta chains were read from a single sample in a study of blood T cells in healthy people across ages. Via MiXCR, TCRdb re-called the 5' RACE reads, giving one row per CDR3 protein. The sample records about 780,000 distinct CDR3 sequences, roughly 25% being singletons. This sample also belongs to another study, concerning T cells of mothers and their children.

Sequencing was carried out using blood. All receptors come from a boy between 10 and 17 years old in good health. The conserved cysteine and the conserved F or W are not part of the CDR3 here. Each record gives: V gene, CDR3 protein.

v_call: TRBV30
cdr3_aa: AWSVLRGRRNTEAF

v_call: TRBV5-1
cdr3_aa: ASSFDGFSYGYT

v_call: TRBV6-2/TRBV6-3
cdr3_aa: ASRDRGLKF

v_call: TRBV10-3
cdr3_aa: AIQVSRGETQY

v_call: TRBV15
cdr3_aa: ATSTGTKSYNEQF

v_call: TRBV20-1
cdr3_aa: SARDRWLEGYT

v_call: TRBV12-3/TRBV12-4
cdr3_aa: ASSQGLDDSYEQY

v_call: TRBV6-6
cdr3_aa: ASSYSAGGPYEQY

v_call: TRBV23-1
cdr3_aa: ASSQLTGDEQY

v_call: TRBV20-1
cdr3_aa: SAQPIGGGETQY

v_call: TRBV12-3/TRBV12-4
cdr3_aa: ASSSSGIRGYGYT

v_call: TRBV24-1
cdr3_aa: ATSDLKWGYQETQY

v_call: TRBV6-6
cdr3_aa: ASSYSNSDRGY

v_call: TRBV10-3
cdr3_aa: AISDGSSYNSPLH

v_call: TRBV24-1
cdr3_aa: ATSDGTVPPGANVLT

v_call: TRBV5-5
cdr3_aa: ASSLDPETQY

v_call: TRBV3-1
cdr3_aa: ASSPRTGRQPQH

v_call: TRBV20-1
cdr3_aa: SARDAGGSSYEQY

v_call: TRBV24-1
cdr3_aa: ATSGGLASSTDTQY

v_call: TRBV3-1
cdr3_aa: ASSQEGTSGGPE

v_call: TRBV15
cdr3_aa: ATSKDRELSYT

v_call: TRBV3-1
cdr3_aa: ASSQGWSNQPQH

v_call: TRBV7-9
cdr3_aa: ASSLGWQGERSGNTIY